This TCR beta chain was found in a study of cytomegalovirus exposure and HLA in healthy donors. Trimming stripped 3 bases from V and 0 bases from J, with 12 bases between. This CDR3 is 15 amino acids long. Looked up from germline, CDR1 is MNHEY and CDR2 is SMNVEV (reference sequence). The PCR used 60 Vbeta and 13 Jbeta primers. The protocol was immunoSEQ multiplex PCR, while the TCRdb copy is restricted to in-frame clones and leaves out a portion. The sample records around 120,000 clones, 70% to 75% being singletons. Source material: PBMCs. This chain links TRBV27 with TRBJ2-7; tentatively, D is TRBD2 (6 bases). This clonotype originated in a woman between 18 and 29 years old in good health and CMV-seronegative. CDR3 loop: CASSFGTGVSYEQYF. The DNA for the CDR3 is TGTGCCAGCAGTTTCGGGACGGGAGTCTCCTACGAGCAGTACTTC.